A selection of T cell receptor beta chains follows, all from one sample in a study of T-cell memory formation after mild COVID-19. TCRdb re-derived calls from the 5' RACE reads in MiXCR, one entry per CDR3 protein. The profile shows approximately 500,000 distinct CDR3 sequences, around a quarter of them singletons. Input material: PBMCs or a T cell subset sorted from them (not recorded which). The receptors stem from an adult woman who had mild COVID-19 (a few samples of this study predate the infection). Cell type and time point are not known. Each CDR3 is given with its conserved first and last residue. D genes are given only for firm matches. Only some rows state a clone size, as once, few, many or a class for expanded clones.

CDR3aa: CASSEAMGFASPLHF; CDR3nt: TGTGCCAGCAGTGAAGCAATGGGGTTTGCTTCACCCCTCCACTTT; abundance: NA; d_gene: NA; j_gene: TRBJ1-6; v_gene: TRBV6-1
CDR3aa: CASSKSTFQGTEAFF; CDR3nt: TGCGCCAGCAGCAAATCGACATTTCAAGGCACTGAAGCTTTCTTT; abundance: once; d_gene: NA; j_gene: TRBJ1-1; v_gene: TRBV5-1
CDR3aa: CASSPWTVGRFQYF; CDR3nt: TGTGCCAGCAGCCCCTGGACGGTCGGTCGATTTCAGTACTTC; abundance: NA; d_gene: NA; j_gene: TRBJ2-4; v_gene: TRBV5-5
CDR3aa: CASHGGGQNNSPLHF; CDR3nt: TGTGCCAGCCATGGAGGGGGGCAGAATAATTCACCCCTCCACTTT; abundance: NA; d_gene: NA; j_gene: TRBJ1-6; v_gene: TRBV6-7
CDR3aa: CSVEVGYTGELFF; CDR3nt: TGCAGCGTTGAAGTCGGTTACACCGGGGAGCTGTTTTTT; abundance: NA; d_gene: NA; j_gene: TRBJ2-2; v_gene: TRBV29-1
CDR3aa: CSVSGQGETQYF; CDR3nt: TGCAGCGTTAGTGGACAAGGAGAGACCCAGTACTTC; abundance: few; d_gene: NA; j_gene: TRBJ2-5; v_gene: TRBV29-1
CDR3aa: CASSLGYSGRLNTQYF; CDR3nt: TGTGCCAGCAGCTTAGGTTATAGCGGGAGATTGAATACGCAGTATTTT; abundance: few; d_gene: TRBD2; j_gene: TRBJ2-3; v_gene: TRBV7-2
CDR3aa: CASSQDSWREGDLVKNIQYF; CDR3nt: TGCGCCAGCAGCCAAGATTCGTGGAGGGAGGGCGACCTGGTCAAAAACATTCAGTACTTC; abundance: NA; d_gene: TRBD2; j_gene: TRBJ2-4; v_gene: TRBV4-3
CDR3aa: CSARRGESNQPQHF; CDR3nt: TGCAGTGCTAGGAGGGGGGAAAGCAATCAGCCCCAGCATTTT; abundance: NA; d_gene: NA; j_gene: TRBJ1-5; v_gene: TRBV20-1
CDR3aa: CAWSVGWETQYF; CDR3nt: TGTGCCTGGAGTGTAGGGTGGGAGACCCAGTACTTC; abundance: NA; d_gene: NA; j_gene: TRBJ2-5; v_gene: TRBV30
CDR3aa: CASSGTGVSGNTIYF; CDR3nt: TGTGCCAGCAGTGGGACAGGGGTCTCTGGAAACACCATATATTTT; abundance: few; d_gene: TRBD1; j_gene: TRBJ1-3; v_gene: TRBV2
CDR3aa: CASSAGTDTYEQYF; CDR3nt: TGTGCCAGCAGTGCCGGGACAGACACCTACGAGCAGTACTTC; abundance: few; d_gene: TRBD1; j_gene: TRBJ2-7; v_gene: TRBV2
CDR3aa: CASSQASGVAKNIQYF; CDR3nt: TGTGCCAGCAGCCAAGCCTCAGGGGTAGCCAAAAACATTCAGTACTTC; abundance: NA; d_gene: NA; j_gene: TRBJ2-4; v_gene: TRBV7-2
CDR3aa: CASSRDRFPYEQYF; CDR3nt: TGTGCCAGCAGCCGGGACCGGTTTCCCTACGAGCAGTACTTC; abundance: few; d_gene: NA; j_gene: TRBJ2-7; v_gene: TRBV6-5
CDR3aa: CASSQDRTRPGDIFSTDTQYF; CDR3nt: TGCGCCAGCAGCCAAGATCGGACTAGACCGGGGGATATCTTTAGCACAGATACGCAGTATTTT; abundance: NA; d_gene: TRBD2; j_gene: TRBJ2-3; v_gene: TRBV4-1
CDR3aa: CASSLDRVGNNEQFF; CDR3nt: TGTGCCAGCAGCTTAGATAGGGTTGGCAACAATGAGCAGTTCTTC; abundance: NA; d_gene: NA; j_gene: TRBJ2-1; v_gene: TRBV11-2
CDR3aa: CASSVWPAGELFF; CDR3nt: TGTGCCAGCAGTGTATGGCCCGCCGGGGAGCTGTTTTTT; abundance: few; d_gene: NA; j_gene: TRBJ2-2; v_gene: TRBV2
CDR3aa: CASSYPGTSGAYNEQFF; CDR3nt: TGTGCCAGCAGTTACCCCGGGACTAGCGGGGCATACAATGAGCAGTTCTTC; abundance: NA; d_gene: TRBD2; j_gene: TRBJ2-1; v_gene: TRBV6-5
CDR3aa: CASSLGTEQYF; CDR3nt: TGTGCCAGCAGCTTGGGAACAGAGCAGTACTTC; abundance: NA; d_gene: NA; j_gene: TRBJ2-7; v_gene: TRBV5-6
CDR3aa: CASSVVWWGSSYEQYF; CDR3nt: TGTGCCAGTAGCGTGGTATGGTGGGGGAGCTCCTACGAGCAGTACTTC; abundance: few; d_gene: NA; j_gene: TRBJ2-7; v_gene: TRBV19
CDR3aa: CASSRRTGRTDTQYF; CDR3nt: TGTGCCAGCAGCCGCCGGACAGGACGGACAGATACGCAGTATTTT; abundance: NA; d_gene: TRBD1; j_gene: TRBJ2-3; v_gene: TRBV5-5
CDR3aa: CASSQTSGRSDTQYF; CDR3nt: TGTGCCAGCAGTCAGACTAGCGGGAGGTCAGATACGCAGTATTTT; abundance: NA; d_gene: TRBD2; j_gene: TRBJ2-3; v_gene: TRBV6-2/TRBV6-3
CDR3aa: CASSPRLAVNTGELFF; CDR3nt: TGCGCCAGCAGCCCCCGACTAGCGGTGAACACCGGGGAGCTGTTTTTT; abundance: NA; d_gene: TRBD2; j_gene: TRBJ2-2; v_gene: TRBV4-3
CDR3aa: CATQGSVNTEAFF; CDR3nt: TGTGCCACTCAGGGGTCAGTGAACACTGAAGCTTTCTTT; abundance: NA; d_gene: NA; j_gene: TRBJ1-1; v_gene: TRBV6-5
CDR3aa: CASSTVGQPQHF; CDR3nt: TGTGCCAGCAGTACCGTCGGTCAGCCCCAGCATTTT; abundance: few; d_gene: NA; j_gene: TRBJ1-5; v_gene: TRBV11-2
CDR3aa: CATSWTGLRGTEAFF; CDR3nt: TGTGCCACCAGCTGGACAGGTTTAAGAGGCACTGAAGCTTTCTTT; abundance: NA; d_gene: TRBD1; j_gene: TRBJ1-1; v_gene: TRBV15
CDR3aa: CASGNREAWGYTF; CDR3nt: TGTGCCAGCGGGAACAGGGAGGCGTGGGGCTACACCTTC; abundance: many; d_gene: NA; j_gene: TRBJ1-2; v_gene: TRBV12-3/TRBV12-4
CDR3aa: CASSAQGAGYEQYF; CDR3nt: TGTGCCAGCTCAGCACAGGGGGCTGGTTACGAGCAGTACTTC; abundance: few; d_gene: TRBD1; j_gene: TRBJ2-7; v_gene: TRBV18
CDR3aa: CASSLASMSGPLHYGYTF; CDR3nt: TGTGCCAGCAGCTTAGCTTCCATGTCAGGGCCCCTTCACTATGGCTACACCTTC; abundance: NA; d_gene: NA; j_gene: TRBJ1-2; v_gene: TRBV11-2
CDR3aa: CASSRTGQGNTEAFF; CDR3nt: TGTGCCAGCAGTCGGACGGGACAGGGTAACACTGAAGCTTTCTTT; abundance: NA; d_gene: TRBD1; j_gene: TRBJ1-1; v_gene: TRBV12-3/TRBV12-4
CDR3aa: CASSPLPGAPSVEVPQHF; CDR3nt: TGCGCCAGCAGCCCATTGCCAGGGGCCCCCTCAGTCGAAGTGCCCCAGCATTTT; abundance: NA; d_gene: NA; j_gene: TRBJ1-5; v_gene: TRBV5-1